This T cell receptor beta chain was retrieved from a study of blood T cells in healthy people across ages. Between the trimmed V and J ends, which lost 0 bases and 6 bases, there was a span of 9 bases. CDR3 length: 15 amino acids. Germline assignment: CDR1 ENHRY and CDR2 SYGVKD. A second 7 to 11 cycle PCR used barcoded and J-beta primers. MiXCR, run by TCRdb on the 5' RACE reads, gives a single entry per CDR3 protein. The table has some 930,000 distinct CDR3 sequences, 25% to 35% seen once. The sample also formed part of further work on T cells of mothers and their children.

This TCR derives from a woman in her 40s in good health. Sequenced material: blood. The chain uses TRBV10-3 and TRBJ1-6; a possible D gene is TRBD1 (5 bases). The CDR3 reads CAISESGVRNSPLHF. The CDR3 bases are TGTGCCATCAGTGAGTCAGGGGTACGTAATTCACCCCTCCACTTT.